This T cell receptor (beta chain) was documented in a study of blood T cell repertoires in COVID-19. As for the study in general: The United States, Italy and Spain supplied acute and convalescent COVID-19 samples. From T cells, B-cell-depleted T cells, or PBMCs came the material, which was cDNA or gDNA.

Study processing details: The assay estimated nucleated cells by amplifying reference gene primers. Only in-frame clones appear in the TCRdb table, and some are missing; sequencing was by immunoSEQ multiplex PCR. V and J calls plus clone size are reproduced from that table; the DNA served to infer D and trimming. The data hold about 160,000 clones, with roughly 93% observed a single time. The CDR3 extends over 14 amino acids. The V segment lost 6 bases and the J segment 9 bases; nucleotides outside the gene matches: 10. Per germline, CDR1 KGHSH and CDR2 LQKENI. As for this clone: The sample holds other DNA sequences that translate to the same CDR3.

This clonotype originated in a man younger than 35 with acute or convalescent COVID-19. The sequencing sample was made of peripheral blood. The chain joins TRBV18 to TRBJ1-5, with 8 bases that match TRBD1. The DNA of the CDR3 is TGTGCCAGCTCGCCCGGGACAGGCCTTTGGCCCCAGCATTTT. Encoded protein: CASSPGTGLWPQHF.